The clone carrying this T cell receptor beta chain has a count of ten or more. This sample is part of a study of tumor and adjacent non-tumor tissue in lung cancer. Study context: The cohort had around eleven adenocarcinoma, a couple of squamous cell and 1 small cell patients.

TCRbeta libraries were built with three rounds of nested PCR, modified from ARM-PCR. TCRdb re-called the multiplex PCR reads with MiXCR, one entry per CDR3 protein. The data show fewer than 150,000 distinct CDR3 sequences, 66% seen once. Trimming stripped 4 bases from V and 4 bases from J, with 8 bases between. Germline CDR1 is DFQATT and CDR2 is SNEGSKA (reference sequence). There are 12 residues in the CDR3. No cell sorting was done before RNA was extracted from the tissue. This sequence joins TRBV20-1 and TRBJ1-5; D not certain. Sequencing was done on a sample of lung tumor tissue. This sequence was found in a man between 60 and 70 years old with small cell lung cancer. The CDR3 DNA reads as TGCAGTGCTAAAAATAATAATCAGCCCCAGCATTTT. Its translation: CSAKNNNQPQHF.